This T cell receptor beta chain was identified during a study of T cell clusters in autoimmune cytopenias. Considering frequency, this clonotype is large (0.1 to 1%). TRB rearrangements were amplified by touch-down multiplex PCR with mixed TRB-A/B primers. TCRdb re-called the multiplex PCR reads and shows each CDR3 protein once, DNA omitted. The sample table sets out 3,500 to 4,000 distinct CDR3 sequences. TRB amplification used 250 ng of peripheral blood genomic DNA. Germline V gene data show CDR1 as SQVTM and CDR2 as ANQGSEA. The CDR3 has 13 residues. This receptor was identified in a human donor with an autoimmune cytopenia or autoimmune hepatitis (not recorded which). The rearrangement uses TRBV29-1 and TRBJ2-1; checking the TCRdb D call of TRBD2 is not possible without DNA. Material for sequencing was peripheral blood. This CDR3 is CSVASGGSNEQFF.